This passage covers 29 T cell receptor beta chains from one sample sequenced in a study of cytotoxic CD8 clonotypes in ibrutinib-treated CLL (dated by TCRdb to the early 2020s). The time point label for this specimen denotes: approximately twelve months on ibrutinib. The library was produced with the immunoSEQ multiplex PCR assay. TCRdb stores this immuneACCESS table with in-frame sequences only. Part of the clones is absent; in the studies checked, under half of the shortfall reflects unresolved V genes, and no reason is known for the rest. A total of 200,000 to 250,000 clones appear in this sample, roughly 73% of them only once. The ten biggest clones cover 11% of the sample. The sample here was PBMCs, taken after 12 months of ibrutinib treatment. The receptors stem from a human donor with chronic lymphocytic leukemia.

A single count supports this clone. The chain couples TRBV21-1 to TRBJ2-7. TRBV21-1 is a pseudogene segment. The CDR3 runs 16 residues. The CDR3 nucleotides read TGTGCCATCAAACTAGGCCCCAGGGAGTGCCCCTACGAGCAGTACTTC. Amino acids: CAIKLGPRECPYEQYF.

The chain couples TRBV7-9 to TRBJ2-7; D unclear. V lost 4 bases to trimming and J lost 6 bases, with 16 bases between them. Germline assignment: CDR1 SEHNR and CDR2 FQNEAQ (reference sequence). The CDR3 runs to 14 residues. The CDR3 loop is CASSSPTGWSEQYF. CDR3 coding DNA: TGTGCCAGCAGCTCCCCCACCGGATGGAGCGAGCAGTACTTC.

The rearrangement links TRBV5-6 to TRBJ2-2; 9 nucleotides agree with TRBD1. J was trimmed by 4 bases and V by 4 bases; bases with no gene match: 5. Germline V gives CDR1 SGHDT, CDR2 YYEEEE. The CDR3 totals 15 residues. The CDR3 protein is CASSPGQGSTGELFF. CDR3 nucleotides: TGTGCCAGCAGCCCGGGACAGGGCAGCACCGGGGAGCTGTTTTTT.

CDR3: CASSLLAGRNEKLFF. The CDR3 nucleotides are TGCGCCAGCAGCTTGCTGGCAGGGCGTAATGAAAAACTGTTTTTT. The rearrangement uses TRBV5-1 and TRBJ1-4, with D maybe TRBD1 (5 bases). The germline gives CDR1 SGHRS, CDR2 YFSETQ. V lost 1 base and J 4 bases, leaving 11 bases between the germline ends. CDR3 length equals 15 residues.

CDR3 sequence reads: CSVPWPEAFF. In DNA, the CDR3 is TGCAGCGTTCCATGGCCTGAAGCTTTCTTT. This chain connects TRBV29-1 to TRBJ1-1; no clear D. The V and J ends lost 5 bases and 6 bases respectively, with 7 bases between them. This CDR3 contains 10 residues. Germline loops: CDR1 SQVTM, CDR2 ANQGSEA.

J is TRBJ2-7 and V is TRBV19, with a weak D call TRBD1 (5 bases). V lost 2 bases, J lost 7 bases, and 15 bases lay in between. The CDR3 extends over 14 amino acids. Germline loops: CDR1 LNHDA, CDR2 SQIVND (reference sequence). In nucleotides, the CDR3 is TGTGCCAGTAGTATACAGGGTGGGGAAGGGGAGCAGTACTTC. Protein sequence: CASSIQGGEGEQYF.

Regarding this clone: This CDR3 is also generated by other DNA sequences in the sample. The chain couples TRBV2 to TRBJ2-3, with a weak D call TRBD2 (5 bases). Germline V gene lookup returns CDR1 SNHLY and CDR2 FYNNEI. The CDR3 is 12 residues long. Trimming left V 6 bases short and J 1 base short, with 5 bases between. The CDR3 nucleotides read TGTGCCAGCAGCGGGGGCACAGATACGCAGTATTTT. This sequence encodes CASSGGTDTQYF.

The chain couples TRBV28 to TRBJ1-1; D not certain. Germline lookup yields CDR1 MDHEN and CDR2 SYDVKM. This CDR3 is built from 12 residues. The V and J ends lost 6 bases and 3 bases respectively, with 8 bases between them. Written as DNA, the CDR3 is TGTGCCAGCAGAGAGTCAGACACTGAAGCTTTCTTT. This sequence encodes CASRESDTEAFF.

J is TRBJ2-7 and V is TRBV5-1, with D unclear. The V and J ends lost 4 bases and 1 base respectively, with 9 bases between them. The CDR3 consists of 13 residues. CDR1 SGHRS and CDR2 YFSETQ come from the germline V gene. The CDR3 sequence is CASSVSFSYEQYF. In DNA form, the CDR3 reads TGCGCCAGCAGCGTTTCTTTTTCCTACGAGCAGTACTTC.

CDR3 DNA: TGCAGCGTTGACGCTGGACAGGTCCTCACTGAAGCTTTCTTT. It encodes CSVDAGQVLTEAFF. The chain links TRBV29-1 to TRBJ1-1; 7 positions agree with TRBD1. CDR3 length: 14 residues. In germline, CDR1 is SQVTM, CDR2 ANQGSEA. Germline trimming cut 3 bases from V and 4 bases from J; bases unmatched to any gene: 8.

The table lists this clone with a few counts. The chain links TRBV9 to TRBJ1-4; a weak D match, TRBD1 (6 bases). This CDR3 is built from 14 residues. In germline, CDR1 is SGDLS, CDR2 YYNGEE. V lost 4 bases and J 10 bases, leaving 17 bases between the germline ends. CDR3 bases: TGTGCCAGCAGCTCACAGGGACATCCTCGAAAACTGTTTTTT. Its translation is CASSSQGHPRKLFF.

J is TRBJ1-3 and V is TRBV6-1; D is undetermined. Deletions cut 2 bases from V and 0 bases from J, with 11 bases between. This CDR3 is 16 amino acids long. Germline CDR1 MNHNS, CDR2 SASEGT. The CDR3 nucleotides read TGTGCCAGCAGTGAACTTCTCGGGTACTCTGGAAACACCATATATTTT. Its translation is CASSELLGYSGNTIYF.

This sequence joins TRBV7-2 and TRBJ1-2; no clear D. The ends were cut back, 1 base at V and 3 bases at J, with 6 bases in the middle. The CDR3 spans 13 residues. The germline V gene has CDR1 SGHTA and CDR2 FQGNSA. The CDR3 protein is CASSLETDYGYTF. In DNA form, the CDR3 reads TGTGCCAGCAGCTTAGAGACGGACTATGGCTACACCTTC.

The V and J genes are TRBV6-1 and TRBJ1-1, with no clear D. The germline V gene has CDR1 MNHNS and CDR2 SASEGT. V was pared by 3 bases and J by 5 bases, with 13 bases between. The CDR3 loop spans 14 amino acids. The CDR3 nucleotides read TGTGCCAGCAGTGAGGAGGGTAAGAAGACTGAAGCTTTCTTT. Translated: CASSEEGKKTEAFF.

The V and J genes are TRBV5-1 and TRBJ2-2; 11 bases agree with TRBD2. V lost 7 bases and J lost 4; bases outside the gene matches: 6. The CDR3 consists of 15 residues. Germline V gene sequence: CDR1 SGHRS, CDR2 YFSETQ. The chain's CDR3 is CASSTSGGPTGELFF. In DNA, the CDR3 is TGCGCCAGCTCAACTAGCGGGGGTCCCACCGGGGAGCTGTTTTTT.

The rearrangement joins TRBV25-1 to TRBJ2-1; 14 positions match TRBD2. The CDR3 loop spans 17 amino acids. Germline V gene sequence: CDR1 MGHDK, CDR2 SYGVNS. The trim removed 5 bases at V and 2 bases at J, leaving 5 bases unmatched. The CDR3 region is CASSSPTSGRAYNEQFF. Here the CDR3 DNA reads TGTGCCAGCAGTTCCCCGACTAGCGGGAGGGCCTACAATGAGCAGTTCTTC. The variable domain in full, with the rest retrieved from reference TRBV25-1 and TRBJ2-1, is EADIYQTPRYLVIGTGKKITLECSQTMGHDKMYWYQQDPGMELHLIHYSYGVNSTEKGDLSSESTVSRIRTEHFPLTLESARPSHTSQYLCASSSPTSGRAYNEQFFGPGTRLTVL.

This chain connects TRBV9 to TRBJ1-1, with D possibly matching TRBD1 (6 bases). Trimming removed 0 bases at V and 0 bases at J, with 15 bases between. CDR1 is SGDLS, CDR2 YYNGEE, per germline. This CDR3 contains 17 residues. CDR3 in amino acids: CASSVGHWGDMNTEAFF. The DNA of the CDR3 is TGTGCCAGCAGCGTAGGGCATTGGGGGGACATGAACACTGAAGCTTTCTTT.

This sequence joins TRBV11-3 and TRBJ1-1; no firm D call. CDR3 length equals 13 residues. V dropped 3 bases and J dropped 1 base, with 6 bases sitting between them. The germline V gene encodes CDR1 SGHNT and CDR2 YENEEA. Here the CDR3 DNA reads TGTGCCAGCAGCTTCGCCACGAACACTGAAGCTTTCTTT. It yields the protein CASSFATNTEAFF.

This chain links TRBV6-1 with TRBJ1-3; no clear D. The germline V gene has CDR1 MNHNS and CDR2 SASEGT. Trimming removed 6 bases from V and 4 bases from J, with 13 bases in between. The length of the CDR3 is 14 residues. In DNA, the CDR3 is TGTGCCAGCAGGGGGTGGACTTTCGGAAACACCATATATTTT. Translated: CASRGWTFGNTIYF.

This CDR3 reads CASSIPDSSYEQYF. CDR3 coding DNA: TGTGCCAGTAGTATCCCCGACAGTTCCTACGAGCAGTACTTC. The chain couples TRBV19 to TRBJ2-7; TRBD1 might be the D (5 bases). Looked up from germline, CDR1 is LNHDA and CDR2 is SQIVND (reference sequence). The ends were cut back, 3 bases at V and 1 base at J, with 10 bases in the middle. This CDR3 spans 14 amino acids.

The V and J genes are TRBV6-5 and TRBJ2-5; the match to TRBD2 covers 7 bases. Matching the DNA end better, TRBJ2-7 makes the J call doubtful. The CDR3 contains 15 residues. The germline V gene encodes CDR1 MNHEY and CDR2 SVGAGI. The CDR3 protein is CASSYSSGGTYEQYF. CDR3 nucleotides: TGTGCCAGCAGTTACTCTTCCGGGGGGACCTACGAGCAGTACTTC.

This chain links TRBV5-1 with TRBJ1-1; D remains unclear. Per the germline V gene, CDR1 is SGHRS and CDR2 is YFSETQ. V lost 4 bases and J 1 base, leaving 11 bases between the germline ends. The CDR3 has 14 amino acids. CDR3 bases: TGCGCCAGCAGCAGGGAGCGGACGAACACTGAAGCTTTCTTT. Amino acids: CASSRERTNTEAFF.

The CDR3 region is CASSPMTGAWIGNTEAFF. In DNA form, the CDR3 reads TGTGCCAGCAGCCCTATGACGGGGGCGTGGATCGGGAACACTGAAGCTTTCTTT. The rearrangement joins TRBV5-6 to TRBJ1-1; tentative D call: TRBD1 (6 bases). V shed 4 bases and J shed 1 base, with 23 bases lying between them. The CDR3 consists of 18 residues. Germline V CDR1 and CDR2: SGHDT, YYEEEE.

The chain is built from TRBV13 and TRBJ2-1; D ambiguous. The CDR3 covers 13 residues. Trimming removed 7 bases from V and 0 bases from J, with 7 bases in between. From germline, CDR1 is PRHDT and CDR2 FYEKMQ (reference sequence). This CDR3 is CASILSSYNEQFF. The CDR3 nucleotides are TGTGCCAGCATACTCAGCTCCTACAATGAGCAGTTCTTC.

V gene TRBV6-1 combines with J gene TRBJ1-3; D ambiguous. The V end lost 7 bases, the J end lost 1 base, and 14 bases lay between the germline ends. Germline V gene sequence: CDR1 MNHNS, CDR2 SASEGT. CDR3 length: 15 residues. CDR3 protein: CASTTRGISGNTIYF. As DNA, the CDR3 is TGTGCCAGCACCACACGAGGGATTTCTGGAAACACCATATATTTT.

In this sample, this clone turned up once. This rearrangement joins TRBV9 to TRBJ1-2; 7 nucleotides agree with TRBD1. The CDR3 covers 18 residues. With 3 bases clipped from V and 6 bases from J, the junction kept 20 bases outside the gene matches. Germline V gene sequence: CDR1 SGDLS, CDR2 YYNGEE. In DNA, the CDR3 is TGTGCCAGCAGCGGAGAGACTAGGACAGGAGGTATTCAGGATGGCTACACCTTC. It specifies CASSGETRTGGIQDGYTF.

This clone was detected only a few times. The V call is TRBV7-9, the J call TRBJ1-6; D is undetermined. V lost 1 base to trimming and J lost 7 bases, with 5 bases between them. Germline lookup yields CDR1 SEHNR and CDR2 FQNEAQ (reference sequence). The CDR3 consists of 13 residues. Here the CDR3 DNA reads TGTGCCAGCAGCTTAGACGGGAATTCACCCCTCCACTTT. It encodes CASSLDGNSPLHF.

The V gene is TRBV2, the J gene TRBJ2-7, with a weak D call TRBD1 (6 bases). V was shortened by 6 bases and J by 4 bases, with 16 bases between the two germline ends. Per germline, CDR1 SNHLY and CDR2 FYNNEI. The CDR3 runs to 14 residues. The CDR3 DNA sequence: TGTGCCAGCAGGCAGGGGCAGGGCCTTTACGAGCAGTACTTC. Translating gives CASRQGQGLYEQYF.

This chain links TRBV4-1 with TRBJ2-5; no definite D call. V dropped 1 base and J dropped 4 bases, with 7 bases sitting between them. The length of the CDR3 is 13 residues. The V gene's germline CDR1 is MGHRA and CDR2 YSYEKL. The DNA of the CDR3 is TGCGCCAGCAGCCAAGCCCTTGGAGAGACCCAGTACTTC. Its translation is CASSQALGETQYF.